This TCR beta chain was found in a study of cytomegalovirus exposure and HLA in healthy donors. Overall study context: A prior analysis found about 120 million unique TCR beta sequences from approximately 200 million T cells.

The donors gave bone marrow, and they were healthy. PCR was performed using 60 Vbeta and 13 Jbeta primers. Libraries were prepared by immunoSEQ multiplex PCR; TCRdb keeps only in-frame clonotypes and omits some of them. This table holds approximately 130,000 clones, roughly three quarters found once. Trimming at V came to 6 bases and at J to 10 bases, leaving 14 bases not matched to a gene. Germline CDR1 reads MNHNS; CDR2 reads SASEGT. This CDR3 has 15 amino acids. Study-wide findings and caveats: Another analysis was done later, and it associated over 15,000 TCR beta sequences with HLA alleles at 0.05 false discovery rate. Earlier analysis looked at TCR beta V segments, and most were productive about 87% or about 30% of the time.

Notes on this clone: Its specificity is not known.

Sequenced material: PBMCs. This TCR was recovered from a man between 25 and 39 years old in good health and CMV-seronegative. This rearrangement joins TRBV6-1 to TRBJ2-2; 7 bases are shared with TRBD1. The CDR3 protein is CASSQDRFSVVELFF. CDR3 coding DNA: TGTGCCAGCAGCCAGGACAGGTTTTCTGTAGTGGAGCTGTTTTTT.